Below, 20 T cell receptor beta chains from the same sample are listed, as sequenced in a study of beta chain features in type 1 diabetes. Every bit of the isolated RNA underwent reverse transcription, so sequencing read expressed TCRB transcripts. Clones were read by immunoSEQ multiplex PCR, and TCRdb kept only the in-frame ones, dropping some. This sample yields over 150,000 clones, of which about 8.5% are seen a single time; 0.55% to 0.75% belongs to the top ten. The sequenced material came from central memory CD4+ T cells from blood. The source is a young man in good health.

The J gene is TRBJ2-7, the V gene TRBV19, with 8 nucleotides matching TRBD1. The J segment lost 10 bases and the V segment lost 3 bases, leaving 5 bases of the junction unmatched. CDR3 size: 12 residues. Germline CDR1 reads LNHDA; CDR2 reads SQIVND (reference sequence). The chain's CDR3 is CASSIPDREQYF. CDR3 nucleotides: TGTGCCAGTAGTATCCCGGACAGGGAACAGTACTTC. Based on the CDR3 plus reference TRBV19 and TRBJ2-7, the full variable domain is DGGITQSPKYLFRKEGQNVTLSCEQNLNHDAMYWYRQDPGQGLRLIYYSQIVNDFQKGDIAEGYSVSREKKESFPLTVTSAQKNPTAFYLCASSIPDREQYFGPGTRLTVT.

The sample holds a few counts of this clone. J is TRBJ2-1 and V is TRBV7-2; D perhaps matches TRBD2 (5 bases). V was trimmed by 5 bases and J by 10 bases, leaving 24 bases between them. Germline CDR1 SGHTA, CDR2 FQGNSA. This CDR3 region has 16 residues. The CDR3 loop reads CASSLPRNAGLGEQFF. The CDR3 DNA reads as TGTGCCAGCAGCCTCCCTAGGAATGCGGGCTTAGGCGAGCAGTTCTTC.

This chain links TRBV7-2 with TRBJ2-1; the match to TRBD2 covers 8 bases. The CDR3 consists of 15 residues. Unmatched junction bases numbered 7, after V lost 5 bases and J lost 4 bases. Germline V lookup: CDR1 SGHTA, CDR2 FQGNSA. This CDR3 is CASSPGLASYNEQFF. In DNA, the CDR3 is TGTGCCAGCAGCCCAGGACTAGCATCTTACAATGAGCAGTTCTTC.

The chain recombines TRBV27 with TRBJ1-1; no reliable D call. The CDR3 runs to 15 residues. V was shortened by 6 bases and J by 1 base, with 15 bases between the two germline ends. In germline, CDR1 is MNHEY, CDR2 SMNVEV (reference sequence). As DNA, the CDR3 is TGTGCCAGCAGGGTGACCCGGGAAGCGAACACTGAAGCTTTCTTT. Translating it yields CASRVTREANTEAFF.

The V gene is TRBV10-3, the J gene TRBJ2-1, with D possibly TRBD2 on 5 matching bases. The CDR3 loop spans 11 amino acids. CDR1 and CDR2 (germline): ENHRY, SYGVKD. The V and J ends lost 8 bases and 3 bases respectively, with 5 bases between them. CDR3 DNA sequence: TGTGCCATCCGGGACTACAATGAGCAGTTCTTC. It is translated as CAIRDYNEQFF.

This clone has a handful of counts. The rearrangement uses TRBV11-2 and TRBJ1-3; D gene ambiguous. CDR1 SGHAT and CDR2 FQNNGV come from the germline V gene. This CDR3 is built from 15 residues. V was clipped by 4 bases and J by 0 bases, with 10 bases between them. Written as DNA, the CDR3 is TGTGCCAGCAGCTCCGAGGGTAGCTCTGGAAACACCATATATTTT. As protein: CASSSEGSSGNTIYF. Supplemented by reference TRBV11-2 and TRBJ1-3, the full variable domain reads EAGVAQSPRYKIIEKRQSVAFWCNPISGHATLYWYQQILGQGPKLLIQFQNNGVVDDSQLPKDRFSAERLKGVDSTLKIQPAKLEDSAVYLCASSSEGSSGNTIYFGEGSWLTVV.

CDR3 in amino acids: CASSLGTAIYEQYF. DNA of the CDR3: TGCGCCAGCAGCTTGGGGACAGCAATCTACGAGCAGTACTTC. The chain recombines TRBV5-1 with TRBJ2-5, with a possible D match to TRBD1 (6 bases). The J call may not be correct, given that the DNA end is closer to TRBJ2-7. The CDR3 spans 14 residues. Per germline, CDR1 SGHRS and CDR2 YFSETQ.

The CDR3 loop reads CASSLVRGEQYF. In DNA, the CDR3 is TGTGCCAGCAGCTTGGTAAGGGGGGAGCAGTACTTC. The chain uses TRBV5-6 and TRBJ2-7; weak D call: TRBD1 (6 bases). V dropped 0 bases and J dropped 7 bases, with 8 bases sitting between them. Germline V CDR1 and CDR2: SGHDT, YYEEEE. The CDR3 totals 12 residues.

This clone was seen a handful of times. The V gene is TRBV7-2, the J gene TRBJ1-2; 11 nucleotides agree with TRBD1. The CDR3 consists of 14 residues. The germline gives CDR1 SGHTA, CDR2 FQGNSA. Trimming cost V 5 bases and J 8 bases; bases outside gene matches: 7. DNA of the CDR3: TGTGCCAGCAGCGCCGGACAGGGGGCGCGGGGCTACACCTTC. It codes for CASSAGQGARGYTF.

The genes are TRBV11-1 and TRBJ1-2; 11 bases match TRBD1. This CDR3 region has 16 residues. Germline V gene sequence: CDR1 SGHAT, CDR2 FQDESV (reference sequence). Germline trimming cut 2 bases from V and 7 bases from J; bases unmatched to any gene: 9. CDR3: CASSLSPDRGQGGYTF. DNA for the CDR3: TGTGCCAGCAGCTTATCCCCGGACAGGGGGCAGGGTGGCTACACCTTC.

V gene TRBV29-1 combines with J gene TRBJ2-4, with TRBD1 matching 9 bases. J lost 6 bases, V lost 5 bases, and 5 bases had no gene match. CDR1 is SQVTM, CDR2 ANQGSEA, per germline. The CDR3 consists of 13 residues. CDR3 in amino acids: CSVTTGGRNIQYF. DNA for the CDR3: TGCAGCGTTACTACAGGGGGCCGAAACATTCAGTACTTC. Together with reference TRBV29-1 and TRBJ2-4, the CDR3 gives the full variable domain: SAVISQKPSRDICQRGTSLTIQCQVDSQVTMMFWYRQQPGQSLTLIATANQGSEATYESGFVIDKFPISRPNLTFSTLTVSNMSPEDSSIYLCSVTTGGRNIQYFGAGTRLSVL.

This clone was observed a few times. This chain joins TRBV2 and TRBJ2-1, with D hard to call. Trimming cost V 2 bases and J 4 bases, with 9 bases left between them. The CDR3 runs to 14 residues. Germline V gene data show CDR1 as SNHLY and CDR2 as FYNNEI. The CDR3 sequence: CASSEFPQYNEQFF. The CDR3 DNA reads TGTGCCAGCAGTGAATTCCCACAGTACAATGAGCAGTTCTTC.

The chain recombines TRBV7-2 with TRBJ2-7, with TRBD1 as a possible D gene (6 bases). Germline V CDR1 and CDR2: SGHTA, FQGNSA. V was cut by 5 bases and J by 0 bases, with 11 bases left in between. The CDR3 length is 14 residues. CDR3 loop: CASSRGQSSYEQYF. In DNA form, the CDR3 reads TGTGCCAGCAGCCGAGGACAGAGCTCCTACGAGCAGTACTTC.

The gene calls are TRBV4-3 and TRBJ2-5; D is perhaps TRBD2 (7 bases). CDR1 and CDR2 from the germline V gene are LGHNA and YSLEER. Between the trimmed V and J ends, which lost 4 bases and 5 bases, there was a span of 11 bases. This CDR3 contains 13 residues. CDR3 DNA sequence: TGCGCCAGCAGCCGGGGGGGCCTCGAGACCCAGTACTTC. It specifies CASSRGGLETQYF.

This clone was seen a handful of times. The V gene is TRBV19, the J gene TRBJ1-1; D ambiguous. The CDR3 has 13 amino acids. V lost 4 bases and J lost 3, with 9 bases in between. The germline CDR1 and CDR2 sequences are LNHDA and SQIVND (reference sequence). In nucleotides, the CDR3 is TGTGCCAGTAGTACGTGGGAGCACACTGAAGCTTTCTTT. It translates to CASSTWEHTEAFF.

The chain employs TRBV29-1 and TRBJ2-5; D remains unclear. Germline CDR1 reads SQVTM; CDR2 reads ANQGSEA. The CDR3 is 15 amino acids. With 7 bases removed from V and 1 base from J, the gap between germline ends came to 19 bases. This CDR3 reads CSATRGSMVQETQYF. The CDR3 DNA sequence: TGCAGCGCAACCCGAGGCTCCATGGTCCAAGAGACCCAGTACTTC.

This clone was seen a few times. The chain is built from TRBV27 and TRBJ1-4; D gene unclear. V lost 3 bases, J lost 8 bases, and 10 bases lay in between. CDR1 and CDR2 from the germline V gene are MNHEY and SMNVEV (reference sequence). The CDR3 covers 13 residues. The CDR3 coding sequence is TGTGCCAGCAGTTTGCTAGTAAGCGAAAAACTGTTTTTT. Amino acids: CASSLLVSEKLFF.

The chain has TRBV5-1 and TRBJ1-2, with D maybe TRBD1 (6 bases). The CDR3 contains 13 residues. Trimming shortened V by 4 bases and J by 5 bases, and 12 bases separated the two germline ends. Germline lookup yields CDR1 SGHRS and CDR2 YFSETQ. CDR3 sequence: CASSPTGRYGYTF. In nucleotides, the CDR3 is TGCGCCAGCAGCCCGACAGGCCGTTATGGCTACACCTTC.

This clone was counted only a few times. The gene calls are TRBV9 and TRBJ1-4; D gene uncertain. CDR1 and CDR2 (germline): SGDLS, YYNGEE. This CDR3 has 13 amino acids. The germline V and J ends were trimmed by 4 bases and 6 bases, with 10 bases remaining between them. The CDR3 bases are TGTGCCAGCAGCTTATTCCCAGATGAAAAACTGTTTTTT. Translated, it gives CASSLFPDEKLFF.

The chain combines TRBV11-2 with TRBJ2-3, with 10 bases aligning to TRBD2. Trimming cost V 5 bases and J 6 bases; bases outside gene matches: 8. The CDR3 has 15 residues. Germline loops: CDR1 SGHAT, CDR2 FQNNGV. Here the CDR3 reads CASSKSGRAPDTQYF. In DNA form, the CDR3 reads TGTGCCAGCAGCAAGAGCGGGAGGGCCCCTGATACGCAGTATTTT. The whole variable domain, filled in from reference TRBV11-2 and TRBJ2-3, reads EAGVAQSPRYKIIEKRQSVAFWCNPISGHATLYWYQQILGQGPKLLIQFQNNGVVDDSQLPKDRFSAERLKGVDSTLKIQPAKLEDSAVYLCASSKSGRAPDTQYFGPGTRLTVL.